This paragraph covers one T cell receptor beta chain sequence. The data were taken from a study of blood T cells in healthy people across ages. V lost 0 bases and J 7 bases, leaving 14 bases between the germline ends. This CDR3 is built from 15 residues. Germline V gene lookup returns CDR1 SGDLS and CDR2 YYNGEE. Through a sample-barcoded 5' primer and a J-beta primer mix, a second PCR was run for roughly 7 to 11 cycles. Each CDR3 protein is one row after TCRdb ran MiXCR on the 5' RACE reads. The table has some 1,500,000 distinct CDR3 sequences, about 45% seen once; the top ten hold 4%. The receptor's source is a young woman in good health. This sequence joins TRBV9 and TRBJ2-1, with D tentatively TRBD1 (6 bases). The source material was blood. Here the CDR3 DNA reads TGTGCCAGCAGCGTAGTAGCAGGGGCAGGGAATGAGCAGTTCTTC. Protein: CASSVVAGAGNEQFF.